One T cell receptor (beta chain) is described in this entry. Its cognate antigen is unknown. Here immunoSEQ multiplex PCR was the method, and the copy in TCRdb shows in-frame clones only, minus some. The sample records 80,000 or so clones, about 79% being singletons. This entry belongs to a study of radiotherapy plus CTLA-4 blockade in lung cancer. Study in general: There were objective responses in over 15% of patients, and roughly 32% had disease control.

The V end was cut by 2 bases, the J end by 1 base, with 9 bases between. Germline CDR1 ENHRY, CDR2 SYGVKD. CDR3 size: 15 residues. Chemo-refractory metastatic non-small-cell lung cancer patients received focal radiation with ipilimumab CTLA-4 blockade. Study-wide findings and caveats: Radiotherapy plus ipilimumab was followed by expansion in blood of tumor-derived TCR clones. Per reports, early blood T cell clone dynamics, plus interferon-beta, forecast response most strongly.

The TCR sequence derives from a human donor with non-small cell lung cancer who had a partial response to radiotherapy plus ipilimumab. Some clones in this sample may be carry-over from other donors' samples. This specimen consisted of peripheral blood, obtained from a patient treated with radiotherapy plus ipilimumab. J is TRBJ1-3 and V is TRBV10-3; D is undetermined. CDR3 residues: CAISEGLRSGNTIYF. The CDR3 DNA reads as TGTGCCATCAGTGAGGGACTGCGTTCTGGAAACACCATATATTTT.